The entry that follows covers one TCR beta chain sequence. Its cognate antigen is unknown. In nominal health when sampled, donors likely had unrecorded immune exposures nonetheless. This sample stems from a study of cytomegalovirus exposure and HLA in healthy donors. Study in general: Early released data had about 85 million unique TCRs, all coming from HLA-typed donors.

Germline V gives CDR1 MDHEN, CDR2 SYDVKM. Trimming pared 6 bases from V and 5 bases from J, leaving 13 bases between. CDR3 length: 13 amino acids. Study-wide results and caveats: Cytomegalovirus-associated TCR beta chains were listed, numbering 164.

Primers included in the PCR were 60 Vbeta and 13 Jbeta primers. Profiling relied on immunoSEQ multiplex PCR, and the TCRdb table lists in-frame clones only, not all of them. The sample yields 120,000 or so clones, around four fifths seen once. V is TRBV28 and J is TRBJ1-2; no reliable D call. The TCR sequence derives from a young man in good health and CMV-seropositive. Sequenced input: PBMCs. The CDR3 sequence is CASSYTASYGYTF. In DNA form, the CDR3 reads TGTGCCAGCAGCTATACAGCATCATATGGCTACACCTTC.